This is a list of T cell receptor beta chains from one sample in a study of T-cell reconstitution after alpha-beta-depleted transplantation in children. TCRdb reanalysed the PCR reads using MiXCR and keeps one entry per CDR3 protein. The sample yields about 640,000 distinct CDR3 sequences, approximately 17% seen once. The specimen was PBMCs from the stem cell graft donor, collected from the stem cell graft. Receptor source: a human donor who donated a stem cell graft to a child with acute myeloid leukemia. CDR3s include the opening cysteine and the closing phenylalanine or tryptophan. D genes are given only for firm matches.

>TRBV20-1|TRBJ2-3|TRBD2
CSATTSGGTSTDTQYF
>TRBV6-5|TRBJ1-2|TRBD1
CASSSDREGGYGYTF
>TRBV7-9|TRBJ2-5|NA
CASSRGAETQYF
>TRBV20-1|TRBJ2-1|TRBD2
CSAPPSGGLNEQFF
>TRBV28|TRBJ1-2|NA
CASRPWGQGTSNYGYTF
>TRBV4-1|TRBJ2-3|NA
CASSQDSGSDTQYF
>TRBV15|TRBJ1-1|TRBD1
CATSRSTGSTEAFF
>TRBV4-3|TRBJ1-2|TRBD1
CASSQGQGSFYGYTF
>TRBV12-3/TRBV12-4|TRBJ2-1|NA
CASSFPDPYNEQFF
>TRBV20-1|TRBJ2-7|NA
CSARAQQPSGNEQYF
>TRBV20-1|TRBJ1-6|NA
CSARDPYGYNSPLHF
>TRBV30|TRBJ2-1|NA
CAWSVQGRGEQFF
>TRBV10-3|TRBJ2-5|NA
CAMGTPEGTQYF
>TRBV20-1|TRBJ2-3|TRBD2
CSARRRRGGLTDTQYF
>TRBV28|TRBJ1-4|NA
CASSDGEKLFF
>TRBV20-1|TRBJ1-2|NA
CSGEQGYGYTF
>TRBV6-5|TRBJ2-2|NA
CASSYSTHGNRVTGELFF
>TRBV20-1|TRBJ2-3|TRBD2
CSAQRTSGGSTQYF
>TRBV6-5|TRBJ1-5|NA
CASSRGPIQGRNQPQHF
>TRBV20-1|TRBJ2-5|TRBD2
CSARGRSGGVRQETQYF
>TRBV5-1|TRBJ2-2|TRBD2
CASRDGLAGPNTGELFF
>TRBV6-5|TRBJ2-7|TRBD1
CASSYSGTGLVSYEQYF
>TRBV20-1|TRBJ1-5|NA
CSASPGNQPQHF
>TRBV12-3/TRBV12-4|TRBJ1-5|NA
CASSVLPNQPQHF
>TRBV15|TRBJ2-5|TRBD1
CATSTGTGGFETQYF
>TRBV5-1|TRBJ2-1|NA
CASRTSGDPYNDQFF
>TRBV7-9|TRBJ2-2|TRBD2
CASSSRLAGVTGELFF
>TRBV20-1|TRBJ2-3|TRBD1
CSAREYRGEDTQYF
>TRBV5-1|TRBJ2-5|TRBD1
CASSGDSNQETQYF
>TRBV20-1|TRBJ1-1|NA
CSASDGGWAFF
>TRBV20-1|TRBJ1-2|NA
CSASTDFYGYTF
>TRBV6-1|TRBJ1-2|NA
CASEQTANYGYTF
>TRBV11-2|TRBJ2-1|TRBD2
CASSLVAGGRLSYNEQFF
>TRBV20-1|TRBJ2-3|NA
CSAKVSWGTDTQYF
>TRBV12-3/TRBV12-4|TRBJ2-1|NA
CASSFSGGAPNEQFF
>TRBV5-6|TRBJ2-1|TRBD1
CASSTPGTGVKNEQFF
>TRBV6-2/TRBV6-3|TRBJ1-1|TRBD1
CASSKGQGSLAAFF
>TRBV7-9|TRBJ2-4|TRBD2
CASSSNSGGRIGNIQYF
>TRBV5-1|TRBJ1-1|NA
CASSLVQGPLENTEAFF
>TRBV5-5|TRBJ2-5|TRBD2
CASSFGLAGQETQYF
>TRBV4-2|TRBJ1-5|TRBD1
CASSPGTGDQPQHF
>TRBV30|TRBJ1-2|TRBD1
CAWSQTGPGYTF
>TRBV5-8|TRBJ1-5|NA
CATGGNSNQPQHF
>TRBV12-3/TRBV12-4|TRBJ2-5|TRBD1
CASSLGTAPQKETQYF
>TRBV12-3/TRBV12-4|TRBJ2-2|TRBD1
CASRGTGTGELFF
>TRBV7-2|TRBJ1-2|TRBD1
CASSQSQGWGYTF
>TRBV5-6|TRBJ1-1|NA
CASSSDTLNTEAFF